These T cell receptor beta chains were read from a single sample in a study of shared clonotypes between healthy human individuals. The table came from immunoSEQ multiplex PCR; TCRdb's copy has only in-frame clones and leaves some out. The table has approximately 740,000 clones, roughly 92% seen once; the top ten hold 24%. The specimen was naive CD8+ T cells sorted from blood. These TCRs come from a man under 40 in good health. Each CDR3 is given with its conserved first and last residue. Each record gives: CDR3 length, V gene, J gene, CDR3 protein.

CDR3 length: 18; V gene: TRBV7-9; J gene: TRBJ2-1; CDR3 protein: CASSFAGQTLMLGNEQFF
CDR3 length: 14; V gene: TRBV27; J gene: TRBJ2-7; CDR3 protein: CASSLGTSGRWQYF
CDR3 length: 15; V gene: TRBV5-1; J gene: TRBJ2-1; CDR3 protein: CASSWAEKPYNEQFF
CDR3 length: 15; V gene: TRBV6-5; J gene: TRBJ2-1; CDR3 protein: CASSGTSGSVDEQFF
CDR3 length: 13; V gene: TRBV28; J gene: TRBJ1-5; CDR3 protein: CASADRGLQPQHF
CDR3 length: 14; V gene: TRBV27; J gene: TRBJ2-1; CDR3 protein: CASSWGLALNEQFF
CDR3 length: 16; V gene: TRBV2; J gene: TRBJ1-4; CDR3 protein: CASRGTVGTSEEKLFF
CDR3 length: 15; V gene: TRBV7-8; J gene: TRBJ2-1; CDR3 protein: CASSLLASGSNEQFF
CDR3 length: 16; V gene: TRBV7-9; J gene: TRBJ2-2; CDR3 protein: CASSPSPGVATGELFF
CDR3 length: 18; V gene: TRBV14; J gene: TRBJ2-1; CDR3 protein: CASSQPRGTGRYNNEQFF
CDR3 length: 14; V gene: TRBV15; J gene: TRBJ2-5; CDR3 protein: CATSRDWFQETQYF
CDR3 length: 15; V gene: TRBV6-5; J gene: TRBJ1-5; CDR3 protein: CASSLGQNSNQPQHF
CDR3 length: 15; V gene: TRBV7-9; J gene: TRBJ2-1; CDR3 protein: CASSLAPGAYNEQFF
CDR3 length: 14; V gene: TRBV5-1; J gene: TRBJ2-5; CDR3 protein: CASSLVGGGETQYF
CDR3 length: 17; V gene: TRBV5-5; J gene: TRBJ2-1; CDR3 protein: CASSSSDTPVAYNEQFF
CDR3 length: 14; V gene: TRBV9; J gene: TRBJ2-1; CDR3 protein: CASTLGGGGNEQFF
CDR3 length: 15; V gene: TRBV14; J gene: TRBJ2-7; CDR3 protein: CASSQIAGGGYEQYF